This T cell receptor (beta chain) comes out of a study of T cell changes during pregnancy in multiple sclerosis. TCRdb's table, derived via immunoSEQ multiplex PCR, lists solely in-frame clones and lacks some. The table lists about 39,000 clones, approximately 90% of them singletons. Germline V CDR1 and CDR2: SEHNR, FQNEAQ (reference sequence). V trimming: 5 bases; J trimming: 10 bases; junction bases outside the gene matches: 14. The CDR3 has 16 amino acids. This clone has just one count. This sequence was found in a female donor in good health, enrolled as a control in a pregnancy study. The genes are TRBV7-9 and TRBJ2-1; 10 positions agree with TRBD2. This specimen consisted of CD4+ T cells from peripheral blood mononuclear cells, obtained in the first trimester of pregnancy. The CDR3 DNA is TGTGCCAGCAGCCCCTCTCTAGCGGGGGCCCCCGGGGAGCAGTTCTTC. As protein: CASSPSLAGAPGEQFF. The variable domain in full, completed from reference TRBV7-9 and TRBJ2-1, reads DTGVSQNPRHKITKRGQNVTFRCDPISEHNRLYWYRQTLGQGPEFLTYFQNEAQLEKSRLLSDRFSAERPKGSFSTLEIQRTEQGDSAMYLCASSPSLAGAPGEQFFGPGTRLTVL.